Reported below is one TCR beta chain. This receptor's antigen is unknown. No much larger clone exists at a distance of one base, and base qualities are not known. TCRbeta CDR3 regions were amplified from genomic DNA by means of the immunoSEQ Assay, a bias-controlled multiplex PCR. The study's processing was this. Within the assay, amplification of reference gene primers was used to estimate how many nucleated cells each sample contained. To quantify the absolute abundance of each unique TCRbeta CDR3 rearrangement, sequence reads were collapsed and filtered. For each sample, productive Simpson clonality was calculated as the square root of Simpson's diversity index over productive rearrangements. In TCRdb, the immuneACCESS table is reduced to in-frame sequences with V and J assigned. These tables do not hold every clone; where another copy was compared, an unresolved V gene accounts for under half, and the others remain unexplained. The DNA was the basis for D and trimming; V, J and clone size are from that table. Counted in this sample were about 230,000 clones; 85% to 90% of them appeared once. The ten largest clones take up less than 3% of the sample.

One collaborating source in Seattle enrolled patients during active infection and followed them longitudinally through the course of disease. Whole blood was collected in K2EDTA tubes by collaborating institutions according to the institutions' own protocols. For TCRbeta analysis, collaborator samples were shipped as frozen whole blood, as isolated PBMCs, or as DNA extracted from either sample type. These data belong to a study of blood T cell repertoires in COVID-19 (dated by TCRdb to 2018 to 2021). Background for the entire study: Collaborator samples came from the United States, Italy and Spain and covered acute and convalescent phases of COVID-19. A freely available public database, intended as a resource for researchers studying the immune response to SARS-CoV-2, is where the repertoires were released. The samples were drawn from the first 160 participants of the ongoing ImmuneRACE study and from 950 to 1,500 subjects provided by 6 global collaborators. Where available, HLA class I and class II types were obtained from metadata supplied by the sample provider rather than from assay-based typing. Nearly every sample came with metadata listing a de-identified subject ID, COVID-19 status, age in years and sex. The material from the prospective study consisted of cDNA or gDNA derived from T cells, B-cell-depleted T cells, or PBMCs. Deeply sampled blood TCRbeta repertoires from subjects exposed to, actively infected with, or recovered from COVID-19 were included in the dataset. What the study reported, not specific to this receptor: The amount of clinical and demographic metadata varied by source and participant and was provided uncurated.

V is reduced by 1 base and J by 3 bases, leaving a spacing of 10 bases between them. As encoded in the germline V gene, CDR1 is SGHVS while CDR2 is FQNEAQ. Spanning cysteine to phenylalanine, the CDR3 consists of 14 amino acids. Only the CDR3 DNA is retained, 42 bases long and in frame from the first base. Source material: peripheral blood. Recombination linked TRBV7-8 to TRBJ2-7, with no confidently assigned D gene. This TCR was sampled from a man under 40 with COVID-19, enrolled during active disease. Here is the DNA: TGTGCCAGCAGCTTAGGGTCAGGCCTCTACGAGCAGTACTTC. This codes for CASSLGSGLYEQYF. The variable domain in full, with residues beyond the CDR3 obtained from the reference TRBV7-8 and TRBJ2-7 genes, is GAGVSQSPRYKVAKRGQDVALRCDPISGHVSLFWYQQALGQGPEFLTYFQNEAQLDKSGLPSDRFFAERPEGSVSTLKIQRTQQEDSAVYLCASSLGSGLYEQYFGPGTRLTVT.